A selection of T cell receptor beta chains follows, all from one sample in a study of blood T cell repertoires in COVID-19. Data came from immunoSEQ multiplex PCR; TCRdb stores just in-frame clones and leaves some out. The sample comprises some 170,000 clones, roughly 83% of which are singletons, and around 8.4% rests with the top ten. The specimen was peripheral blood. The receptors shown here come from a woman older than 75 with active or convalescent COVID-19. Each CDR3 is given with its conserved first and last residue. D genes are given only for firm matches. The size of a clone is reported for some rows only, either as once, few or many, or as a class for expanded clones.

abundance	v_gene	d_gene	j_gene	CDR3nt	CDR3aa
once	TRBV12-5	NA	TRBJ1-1	TGTGCTAGTGCCACACCACCCCATGAAGCTTTCTTT	CASATPPHEAFF
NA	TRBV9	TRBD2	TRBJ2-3	TGTGCCAGCAGCGTCACTAGCGGGGGGGTTCCGGATACGCAGTATTTT	CASSVTSGGVPDTQYF
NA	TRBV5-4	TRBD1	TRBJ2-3	TGTGCCAGCAGCTTGCCAGGGGGAAGCACAGATACGCAGTATTTT	CASSLPGGSTDTQYF
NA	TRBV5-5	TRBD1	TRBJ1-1	TGTGCCAGCAGCCCGTGGACAGGCTACGAAGCTTTCTTT	CASSPWTGYEAFF
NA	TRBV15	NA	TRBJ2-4	TGTGCCACCAGCAGAGAGGCAGGGATCAGGTCGGGCAAAAACATTCAGTACTTC	CATSREAGIRSGKNIQYF
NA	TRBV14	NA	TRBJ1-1	TGTGCCAGCAGCCAACAGGGAGGGTGGACTGAAGCTTTCTTT	CASSQQGGWTEAFF
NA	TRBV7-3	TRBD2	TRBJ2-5	TGTGCCAGCAGCCTTAGCGGGGCTGGGGGGGAGACCCAGTACTTC	CASSLSGAGGETQYF
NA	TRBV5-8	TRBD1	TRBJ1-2	TGTGCCAGCGACAGGGCCAGCTATGGCTACACCTTC	CASDRASYGYTF
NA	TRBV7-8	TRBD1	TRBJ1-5	TGTGCCAGCAGCTTGGCGACAGGGAATTCAATTCAGCCCCAGCATTTT	CASSLATGNSIQPQHF
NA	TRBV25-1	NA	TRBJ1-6	TGTGCCAGCAGTGAAGTTCAGTATAATTCACCCCTCCACTTT	CASSEVQYNSPLHF
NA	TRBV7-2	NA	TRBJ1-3	TGTGCCAGCAGCGACCAGGCGACCTCTGGAAACACCATATATTTT	CASSDQATSGNTIYF
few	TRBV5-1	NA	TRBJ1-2	TGCGCCAGCAGCTTGTATGGGGCGCCAGATGGCTACACCTTC	CASSLYGAPDGYTF
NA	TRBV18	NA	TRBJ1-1	TGTGCCAGCTCACCGTTAGGGGGAGACACTGAAGCTTTCTTT	CASSPLGGDTEAFF
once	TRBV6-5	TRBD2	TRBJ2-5	TGTGCCAGCAGTTCCAGGACTAGCGGGCTGCAAGAGACCCAGTACTTC	CASSSRTSGLQETQYF
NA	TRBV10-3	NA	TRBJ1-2	TGTGCCATCAGCCCCGGGGGGGACTATGGCTACACCTTC	CAISPGGDYGYTF
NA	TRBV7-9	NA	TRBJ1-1	TGTGCCAGCAGCTTCGGTAGGGGGACTGAAGCTTTCTTT	CASSFGRGTEAFF
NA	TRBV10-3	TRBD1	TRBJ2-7	TGTGCCATCAGTGAGTCGGGGACAGGGCGATACGACGAGCAGTACTTC	CAISESGTGRYDEQYF
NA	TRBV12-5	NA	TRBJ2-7	TGTGCTAGTGGTTTGCCGACTACGGGCCCATCGTCCCCCTACGAGCAGTACTTC	CASGLPTTGPSSPYEQYF
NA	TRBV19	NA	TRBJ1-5	TGTGCCAGTAGTATAGCTCTACCGGAGCCCCAGCATTTT	CASSIALPEPQHF
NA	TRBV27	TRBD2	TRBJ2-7	TGTGCCAGCAGGTCCGCTATAGCGGGGGGGCGCTACGAGCAGTACTTC	CASRSAIAGGRYEQYF
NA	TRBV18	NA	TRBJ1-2	TGTGCCAGCTCACCTTGGACAGAGTATGGCTACACCTTC	CASSPWTEYGYTF
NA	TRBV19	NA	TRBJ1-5	TGTGCCAGTAGTATAACGGGTGGTAATCAGCCCCAGCATTTT	CASSITGGNQPQHF
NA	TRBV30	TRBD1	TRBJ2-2	TGTGCCTGGAGTTACAGGACAGGGGTTTCCACCGGGGAGCTGTTTTTT	CAWSYRTGVSTGELFF
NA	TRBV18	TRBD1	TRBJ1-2	TGTGCCAGCTCACCAAGCGGACAGGGGACTAACTATGGCTACACCTTC	CASSPSGQGTNYGYTF
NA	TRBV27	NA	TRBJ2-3	TGTGCCAGCAGTGACCCGACAGTCCTTGGTGGCACAGATACGCAGTATTTT	CASSDPTVLGGTDTQYF
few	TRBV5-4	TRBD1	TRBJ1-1	TGTGCCAGCAGCTCATCCGGGACAGGGTATGAAGCTTTCTTT	CASSSSGTGYEAFF
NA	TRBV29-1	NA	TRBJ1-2	TGCAGCGTTGAAGGAAACAGTGAAGCTAACTATGGCTACACCTTC	CSVEGNSEANYGYTF
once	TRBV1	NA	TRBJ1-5	TGCACCAGCAGCCGGGACAGAGGCCTTCAGCCCCAGCATTTT	CTSSRDRGLQPQHF
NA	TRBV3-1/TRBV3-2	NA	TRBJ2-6	TGTGCCAGCAGCCAAGATACGCTAGGGGCCAACGTCCTGACTTTC	CASSQDTLGANVLTF
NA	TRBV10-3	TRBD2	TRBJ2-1	TGTGCCATCAGTGAGTCGAGGACTAGCGACTACAATGAGCAGTTCTTC	CAISESRTSDYNEQFF
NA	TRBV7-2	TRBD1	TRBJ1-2	TGTGCCAGCAGCCCCCGGACAGGGGGCAACTATGGCTACACCTTC	CASSPRTGGNYGYTF
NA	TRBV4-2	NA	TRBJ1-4	TGTGCCAGCAGCCAAGCCCGGACAGCAACTAATGAAAAACTGTTTTTT	CASSQARTATNEKLFF
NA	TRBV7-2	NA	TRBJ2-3	TGTGCCAGCAGCTTTACAGGGGGGGGCGGGACAGATACGCAGTATTTT	CASSFTGGGGTDTQYF
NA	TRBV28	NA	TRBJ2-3	TGTGCCAGCAGTGTGAGCGGTCCCCGCACAGATACGCAGTATTTT	CASSVSGPRTDTQYF
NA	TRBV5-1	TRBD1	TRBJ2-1	TGCGCCAGCAGCTTGGAAGGGGGACAGATCTACAATGAGCAGTTCTTC	CASSLEGGQIYNEQFF
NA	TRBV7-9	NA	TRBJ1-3	TGTGCCAGCAGCCTTGACAGCGGAAACACCATATATTTT	CASSLDSGNTIYF
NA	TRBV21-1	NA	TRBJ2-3	TGTGCCAGCAGCAAAATGTCCTTACTAGCGGGGGGGCTGGACACAGATACGCAGTATTTT	CASSKMSLLAGGLDTDTQYF
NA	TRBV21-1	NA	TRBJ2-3	TGTGCCAGCAGCAGGGTACAGGGGGCTAGCACAGATACGCAGTATTTT	CASSRVQGASTDTQYF
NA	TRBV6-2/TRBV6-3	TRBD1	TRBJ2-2	TGTGCCAGCAGCCGGGGACAGATGAACACCGGGGAGCTGTTTTTT	CASSRGQMNTGELFF
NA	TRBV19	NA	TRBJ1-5	TGTGCCAGTAGCAGCACAGGGATCGGTAGCAATCAGCCCCAGCATTTT	CASSSTGIGSNQPQHF
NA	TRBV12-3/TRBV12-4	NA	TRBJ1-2	TGTGCCAGCGCTTCGAGCTATGGCTACACCTTC	CASASSYGYTF
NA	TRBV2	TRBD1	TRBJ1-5	TGTGCCAGCACGGACAGGGATCAGCCCCAGCATTTT	CASTDRDQPQHF
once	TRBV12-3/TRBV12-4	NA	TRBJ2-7	TGTGCCAGCCGCGGGTTCTCCTACGAGCAGTACTTC	CASRGFSYEQYF
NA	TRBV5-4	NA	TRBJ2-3	TGTGCCAGCAGCCCCCAGGGGGGACAGAGCACAGATACGCAGTATTTT	CASSPQGGQSTDTQYF
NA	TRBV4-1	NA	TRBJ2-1	TGCGCCAGCAGCCAAGTAGGCAGGGCGATCAACAATGAGCAGTTCTTC	CASSQVGRAINNEQFF
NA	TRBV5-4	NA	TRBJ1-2	TGTGCCAGCAGCTTGGCCAACGGGGACTATGGCTACACCTTC	CASSLANGDYGYTF
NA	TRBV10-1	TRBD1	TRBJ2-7	TGCGCCAGCAGTGAATTAACGGACAGGGGACCGTACGAGCAGTACTTC	CASSELTDRGPYEQYF
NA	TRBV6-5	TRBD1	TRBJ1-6	TGTGCCAGCAGCTCGCGACGACAGGGACCCCTCCACTTT	CASSSRRQGPLHF